The T cell receptor beta chain under discussion was sequenced for a study of molecular identifiers for immune sequencing clone quantification. This clonotype was detected many times. In germline, CDR1 is SQVTM, CDR2 ANQGSEA. J gave up 5 bases and V 5 bases, and 9 bases lay outside the gene matches. The CDR3 is 16 amino acids. Each CDR3 protein gets one entry after TCRdb re-called the PCR reads with MiXCR. Among approximately 20,000 distinct CDR3 sequences listed, roughly 20% were seen once. The chain uses TRBV29-1 and TRBJ2-3; 14 bases agree with TRBD2. Source material: naive CD8+ T cells from blood, with Jurkat cell RNA spiked in. Subset in this sample: FACS-sorted CD8+CD4-CCR7+CD45RA+ naive T cells. The clonotype originates from a human donor in good health. Some libraries in this study had Jurkat cell RNA spiked in. The CDR3 nucleotides are TGCAGCGTTCCCGGGACTAGCGGGAGTACGGGAGATACGCAGTATTTT. As protein: CSVPGTSGSTGDTQYF.